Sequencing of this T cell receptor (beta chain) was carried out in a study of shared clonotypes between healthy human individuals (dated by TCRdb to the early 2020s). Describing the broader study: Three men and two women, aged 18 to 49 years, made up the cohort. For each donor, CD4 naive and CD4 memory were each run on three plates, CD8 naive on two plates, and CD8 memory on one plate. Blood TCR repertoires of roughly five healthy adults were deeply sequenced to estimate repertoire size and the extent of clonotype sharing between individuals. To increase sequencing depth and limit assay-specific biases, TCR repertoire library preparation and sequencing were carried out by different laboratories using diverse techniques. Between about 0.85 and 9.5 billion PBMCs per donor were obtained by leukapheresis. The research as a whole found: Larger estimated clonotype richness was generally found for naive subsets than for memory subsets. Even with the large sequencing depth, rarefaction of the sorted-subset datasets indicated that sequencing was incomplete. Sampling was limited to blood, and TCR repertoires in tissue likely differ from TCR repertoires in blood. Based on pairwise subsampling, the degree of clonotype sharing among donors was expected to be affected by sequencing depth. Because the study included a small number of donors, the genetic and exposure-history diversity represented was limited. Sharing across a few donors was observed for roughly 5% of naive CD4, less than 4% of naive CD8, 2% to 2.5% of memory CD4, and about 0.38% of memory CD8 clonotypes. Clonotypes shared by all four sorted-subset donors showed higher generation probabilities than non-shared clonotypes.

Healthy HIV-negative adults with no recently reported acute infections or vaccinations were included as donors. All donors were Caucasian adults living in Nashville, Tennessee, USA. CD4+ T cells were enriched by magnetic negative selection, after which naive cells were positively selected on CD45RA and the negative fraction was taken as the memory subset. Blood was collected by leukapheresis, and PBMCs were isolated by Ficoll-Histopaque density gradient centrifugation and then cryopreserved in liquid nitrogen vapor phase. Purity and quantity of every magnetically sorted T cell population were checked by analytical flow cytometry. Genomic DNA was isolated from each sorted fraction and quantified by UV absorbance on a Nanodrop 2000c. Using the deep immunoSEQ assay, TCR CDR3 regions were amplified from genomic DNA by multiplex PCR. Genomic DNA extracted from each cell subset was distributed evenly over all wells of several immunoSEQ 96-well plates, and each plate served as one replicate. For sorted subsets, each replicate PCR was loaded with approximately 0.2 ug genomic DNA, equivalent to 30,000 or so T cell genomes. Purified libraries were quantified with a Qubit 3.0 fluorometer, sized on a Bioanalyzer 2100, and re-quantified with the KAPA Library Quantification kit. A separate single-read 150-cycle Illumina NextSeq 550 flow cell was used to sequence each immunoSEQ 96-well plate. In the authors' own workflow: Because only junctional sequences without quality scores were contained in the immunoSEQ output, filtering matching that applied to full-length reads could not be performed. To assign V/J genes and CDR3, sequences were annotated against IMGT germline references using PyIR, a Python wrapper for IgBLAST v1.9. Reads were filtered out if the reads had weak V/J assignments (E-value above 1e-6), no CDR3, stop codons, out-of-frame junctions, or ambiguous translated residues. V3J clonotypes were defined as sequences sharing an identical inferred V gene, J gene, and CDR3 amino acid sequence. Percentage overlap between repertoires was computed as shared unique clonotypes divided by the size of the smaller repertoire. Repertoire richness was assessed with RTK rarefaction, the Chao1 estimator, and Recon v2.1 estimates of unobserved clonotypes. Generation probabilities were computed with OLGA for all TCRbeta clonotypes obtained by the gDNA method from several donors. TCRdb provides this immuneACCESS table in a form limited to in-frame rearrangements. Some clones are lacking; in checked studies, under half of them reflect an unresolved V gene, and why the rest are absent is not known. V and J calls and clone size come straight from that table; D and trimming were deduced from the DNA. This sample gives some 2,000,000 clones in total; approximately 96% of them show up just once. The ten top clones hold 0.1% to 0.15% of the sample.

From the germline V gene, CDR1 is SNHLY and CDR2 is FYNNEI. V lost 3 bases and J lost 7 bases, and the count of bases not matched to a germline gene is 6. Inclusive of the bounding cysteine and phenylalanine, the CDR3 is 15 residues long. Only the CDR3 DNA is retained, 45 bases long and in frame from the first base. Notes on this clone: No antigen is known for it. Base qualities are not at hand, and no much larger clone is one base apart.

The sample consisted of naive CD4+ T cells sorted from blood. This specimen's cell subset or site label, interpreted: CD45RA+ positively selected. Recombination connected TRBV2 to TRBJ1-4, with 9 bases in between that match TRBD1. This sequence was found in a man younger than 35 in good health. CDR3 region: CASSERTGDREKLFF. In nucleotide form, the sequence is TGTGCCAGCAGTGAGCGGACAGGGGATCGTGAAAAACTGTTTTTT.